This T cell receptor (beta chain) originates from a study of OX40 agonist ivuxolimab in advanced cancers. In the study overall: Three patients, one with hepatocellular carcinoma and two with cutaneous melanoma, achieved partial responses.

Looked up from germline, CDR1 is SGHTA and CDR2 is FQGNSA. The J segment lost 6 bases and the V segment lost 3 bases, leaving 19 bases of the junction unmatched. The CDR3 consists of 19 residues. Overall study findings and caveats: Clonal expansion among partial responders at 0.1-3.0 mg/kg ranked near the lowest.

Libraries were prepared by immunoSEQ multiplex PCR; TCRdb keeps only in-frame clonotypes and omits some of them. The table lists about 45,000 clones, 85% to 90% of them singletons. Turning to this clone: As yet, its antigen is unknown.

Autoimmune disease history or systemic immunosuppression excluded patients. V is TRBV7-2 and J is TRBJ2-7, with TRBD2 matching over 11 bases. The receptor comes from an adult with an advanced solid tumor such as melanoma, head and neck, liver or kidney cancer. The input for sequencing was CD4+ or CD8+ T cells sorted from blood, taken in a trial of the OX40 agonist ivuxolimab. The DNA for the CDR3 is TGTGCCAGCAGCTTGGGGGTGCGGGTAGCGGGAGGGCCTGTTGGCGAGCAGTACTTC. Its translation: CASSLGVRVAGGPVGEQYF.